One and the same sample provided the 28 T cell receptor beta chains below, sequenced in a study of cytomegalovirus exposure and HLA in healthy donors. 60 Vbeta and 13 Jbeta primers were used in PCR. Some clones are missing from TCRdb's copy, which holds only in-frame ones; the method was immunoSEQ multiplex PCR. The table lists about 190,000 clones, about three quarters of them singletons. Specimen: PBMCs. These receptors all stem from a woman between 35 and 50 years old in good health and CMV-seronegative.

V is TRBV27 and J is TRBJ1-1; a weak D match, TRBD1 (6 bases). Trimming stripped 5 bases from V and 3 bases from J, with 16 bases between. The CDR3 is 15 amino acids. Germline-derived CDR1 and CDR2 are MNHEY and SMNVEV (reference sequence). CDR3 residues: CASSIRGSGDTEAFF. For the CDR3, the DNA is TGTGCCAGCAGTATCAGGGGTAGCGGGGACACTGAAGCTTTCTTT.

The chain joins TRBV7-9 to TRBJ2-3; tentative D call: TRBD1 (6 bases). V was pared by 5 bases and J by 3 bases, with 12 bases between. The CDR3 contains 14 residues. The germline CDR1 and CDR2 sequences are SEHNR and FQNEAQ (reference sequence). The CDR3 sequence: CASSPGVSTDTQYF. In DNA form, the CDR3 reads TGTGCCAGCAGCCCAGGGGTTTCGACAGATACGCAGTATTTT.

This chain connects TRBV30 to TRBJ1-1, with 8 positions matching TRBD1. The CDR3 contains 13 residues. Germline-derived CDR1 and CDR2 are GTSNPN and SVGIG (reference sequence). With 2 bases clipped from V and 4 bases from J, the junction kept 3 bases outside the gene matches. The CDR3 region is CAWSYTGGTEAFF. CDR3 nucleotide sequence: TGTGCCTGGAGTTATACAGGGGGCACTGAAGCTTTCTTT.

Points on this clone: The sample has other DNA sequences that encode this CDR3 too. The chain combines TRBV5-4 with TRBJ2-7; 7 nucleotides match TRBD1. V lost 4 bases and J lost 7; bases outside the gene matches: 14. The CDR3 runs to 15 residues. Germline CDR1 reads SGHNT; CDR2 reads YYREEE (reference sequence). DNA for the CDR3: TGTGCCAGCAGCAGTTCCGGGACAGTTGCCCGAGAGCAGTACTTC. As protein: CASSSSGTVAREQYF.

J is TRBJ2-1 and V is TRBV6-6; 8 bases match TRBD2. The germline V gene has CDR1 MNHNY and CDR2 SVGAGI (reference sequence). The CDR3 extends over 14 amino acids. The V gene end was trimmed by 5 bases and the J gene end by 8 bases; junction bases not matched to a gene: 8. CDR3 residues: CASSPGLDRHEQFF. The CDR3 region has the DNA TGTGCCAGCAGTCCGGGACTAGATCGACATGAGCAGTTCTTC.

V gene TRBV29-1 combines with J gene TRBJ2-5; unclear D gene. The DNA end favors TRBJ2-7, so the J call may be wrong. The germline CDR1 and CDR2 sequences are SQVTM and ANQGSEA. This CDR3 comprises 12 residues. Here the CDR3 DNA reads TGCAGCGTTGATTCCGGGTCCTACGAGCAGTACTTC. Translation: CSVDSGSYEQYF.

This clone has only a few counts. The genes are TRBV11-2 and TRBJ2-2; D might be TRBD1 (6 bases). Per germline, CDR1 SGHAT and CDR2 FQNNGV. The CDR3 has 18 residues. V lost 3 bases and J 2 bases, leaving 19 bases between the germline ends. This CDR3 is CASSFIPLTGRNTGELFF. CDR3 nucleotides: TGTGCCAGCAGCTTTATCCCCCTGACAGGACGCAACACCGGGGAGCTGTTTTTT.

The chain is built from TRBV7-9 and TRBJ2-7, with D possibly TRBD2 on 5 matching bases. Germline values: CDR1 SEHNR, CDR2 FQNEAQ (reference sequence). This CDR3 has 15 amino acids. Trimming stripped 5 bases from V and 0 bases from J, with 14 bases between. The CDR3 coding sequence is TGTGCCAGCAGCCACAGCGGCTCCACCTCCTACGAGCAGTACTTC. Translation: CASSHSGSTSYEQYF.

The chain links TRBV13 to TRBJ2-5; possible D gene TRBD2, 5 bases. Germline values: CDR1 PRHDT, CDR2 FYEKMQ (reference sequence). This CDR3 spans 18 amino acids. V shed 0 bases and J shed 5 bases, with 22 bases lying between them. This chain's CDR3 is CASSLGLAGGFPGETQYF. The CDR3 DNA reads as TGTGCCAGCAGCTTAGGCCTAGCTGGCGGGTTCCCTGGGGAGACCCAGTACTTC.

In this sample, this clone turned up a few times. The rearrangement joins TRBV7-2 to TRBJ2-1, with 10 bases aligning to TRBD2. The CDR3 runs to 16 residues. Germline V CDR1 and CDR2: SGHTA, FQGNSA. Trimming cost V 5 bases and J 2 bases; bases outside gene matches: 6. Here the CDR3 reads CASSPAGTSAYNEQFF. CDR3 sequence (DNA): TGTGCCAGCAGCCCGGCCGGGACTAGCGCCTACAATGAGCAGTTCTTC.

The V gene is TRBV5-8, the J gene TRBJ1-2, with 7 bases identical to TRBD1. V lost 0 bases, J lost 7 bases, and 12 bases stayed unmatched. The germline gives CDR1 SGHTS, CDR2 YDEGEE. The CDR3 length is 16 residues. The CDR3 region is CASSLGGQPRLGGYTF. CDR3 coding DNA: TGTGCCAGCAGCTTGGGGGGACAGCCCCGTTTAGGTGGCTACACCTTC.

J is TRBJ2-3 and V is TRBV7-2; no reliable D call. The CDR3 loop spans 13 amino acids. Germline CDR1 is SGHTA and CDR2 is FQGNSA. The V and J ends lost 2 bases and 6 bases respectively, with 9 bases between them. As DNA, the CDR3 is TGTGCCAGCAGCTTAACGAGGTCCGATACGCAGTATTTT. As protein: CASSLTRSDTQYF.

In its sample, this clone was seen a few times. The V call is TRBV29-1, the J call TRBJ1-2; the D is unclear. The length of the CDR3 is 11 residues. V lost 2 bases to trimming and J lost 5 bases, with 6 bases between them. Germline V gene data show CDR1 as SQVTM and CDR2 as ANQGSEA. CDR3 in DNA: TGCAGCGTTGAACTCGGTTATGGCTACACCTTC. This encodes CSVELGYGYTF.

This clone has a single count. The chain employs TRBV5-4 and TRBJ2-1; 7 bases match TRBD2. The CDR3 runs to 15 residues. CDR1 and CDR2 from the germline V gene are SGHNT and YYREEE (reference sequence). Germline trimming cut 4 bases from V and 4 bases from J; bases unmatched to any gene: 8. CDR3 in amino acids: CASSRSGLTYNEQFF. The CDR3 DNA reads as TGTGCCAGCAGCCGGTCGGGACTAACTTACAATGAGCAGTTCTTC.

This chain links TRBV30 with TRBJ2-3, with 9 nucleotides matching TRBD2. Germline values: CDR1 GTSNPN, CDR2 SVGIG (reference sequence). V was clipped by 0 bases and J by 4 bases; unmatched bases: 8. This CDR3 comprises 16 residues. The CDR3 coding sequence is TGTGCCTGGAGTGTAGGGCTAGCGGGGACCGCAGATACGCAGTATTTT. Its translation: CAWSVGLAGTADTQYF. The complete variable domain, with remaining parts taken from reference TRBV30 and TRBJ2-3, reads SQTIHQWPATLVQPVGSPLSLECTVEGTSNPNLYWYRQAAGRGLQLLFYSVGIGQISSEVPQNLSASRPQDRQFILSSKKLLLSDSGFYLCAWSVGLAGTADTQYFGPGTRLTVL.

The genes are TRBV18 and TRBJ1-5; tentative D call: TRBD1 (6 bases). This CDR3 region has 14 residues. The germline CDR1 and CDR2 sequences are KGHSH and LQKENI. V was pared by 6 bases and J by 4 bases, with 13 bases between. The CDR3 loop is CASSRGQPNQPQHF. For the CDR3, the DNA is TGTGCCAGCTCGCGGGGGCAGCCTAATCAGCCCCAGCATTTT.

CDR3 protein: CASNLAGSYEQYF. The DNA for the CDR3 is TGTGCCAGCAACCTGGCGGGGTCCTACGAGCAGTACTTC. The chain uses TRBV25-1 and TRBJ2-7, with D possibly being TRBD2 (6 bases). The CDR3 loop spans 13 amino acids. The germline gives CDR1 MGHDK, CDR2 SYGVNS. Trimming took off 7 bases at V and 1 base at J, with 11 bases between the two ends.

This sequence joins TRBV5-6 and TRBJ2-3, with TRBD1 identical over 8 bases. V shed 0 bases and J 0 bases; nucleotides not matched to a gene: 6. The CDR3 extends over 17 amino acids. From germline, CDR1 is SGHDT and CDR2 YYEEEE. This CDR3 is CASSLAGGDRSTDTQYF. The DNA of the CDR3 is TGTGCCAGCAGCTTGGCCGGTGGGGACAGGAGCACAGATACGCAGTATTTT.

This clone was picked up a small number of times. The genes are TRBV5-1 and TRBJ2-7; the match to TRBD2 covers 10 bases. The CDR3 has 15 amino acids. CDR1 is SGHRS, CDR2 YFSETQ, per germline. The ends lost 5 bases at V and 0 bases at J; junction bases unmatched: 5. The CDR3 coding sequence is TGCGCCAGCAGAATATCTAGCGGGAGCTCCTACGAGCAGTACTTC. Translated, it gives CASRISSGSSYEQYF. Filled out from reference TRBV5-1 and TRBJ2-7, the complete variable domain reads KAGVTQTPRYLIKTRGQQVTLSCSPISGHRSVSWYQQTPGQGLQFLFEYFSETQRNKGNFPGRFSGRQFSNSRSEMNVSTLELGDSALYLCASRISSGSSYEQYFGPGTRLTVT.

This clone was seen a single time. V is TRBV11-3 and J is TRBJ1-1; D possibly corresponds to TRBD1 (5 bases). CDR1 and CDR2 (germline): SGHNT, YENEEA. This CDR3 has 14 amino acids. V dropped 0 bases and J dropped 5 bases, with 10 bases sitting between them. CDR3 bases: TGTGCCAGCAGCTTAGACAGGGTAGGGACTGAAGCTTTCTTT. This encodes CASSLDRVGTEAFF.

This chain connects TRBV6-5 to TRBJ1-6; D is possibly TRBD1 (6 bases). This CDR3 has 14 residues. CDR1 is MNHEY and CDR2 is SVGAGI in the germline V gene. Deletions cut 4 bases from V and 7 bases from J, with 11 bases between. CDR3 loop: CASSSRQENSPLHF. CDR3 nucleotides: TGTGCCAGCAGTTCTCGACAGGAGAATTCACCCCTCCACTTT.

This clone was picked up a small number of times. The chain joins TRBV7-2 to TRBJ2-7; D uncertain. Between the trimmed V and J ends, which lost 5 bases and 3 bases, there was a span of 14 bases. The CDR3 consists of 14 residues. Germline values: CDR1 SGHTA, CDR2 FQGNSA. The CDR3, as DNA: TGTGCCAGCAGCATCGAACCTACTGACTACGAGCAGTACTTC. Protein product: CASSIEPTDYEQYF.

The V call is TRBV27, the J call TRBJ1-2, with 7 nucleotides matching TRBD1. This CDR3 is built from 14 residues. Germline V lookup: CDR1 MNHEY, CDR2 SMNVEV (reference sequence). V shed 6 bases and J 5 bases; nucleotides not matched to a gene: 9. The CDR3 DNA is TGTGCCAGCAGGCTCCGGACAGGCCAGTATGGCTACACCTTC. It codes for CASRLRTGQYGYTF.

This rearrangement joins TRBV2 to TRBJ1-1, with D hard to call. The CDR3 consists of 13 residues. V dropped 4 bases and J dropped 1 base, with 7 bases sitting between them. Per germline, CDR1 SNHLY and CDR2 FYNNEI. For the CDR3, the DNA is TGTGCCAGCAGTGCCGAGAAGAACACTGAAGCTTTCTTT. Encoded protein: CASSAEKNTEAFF.

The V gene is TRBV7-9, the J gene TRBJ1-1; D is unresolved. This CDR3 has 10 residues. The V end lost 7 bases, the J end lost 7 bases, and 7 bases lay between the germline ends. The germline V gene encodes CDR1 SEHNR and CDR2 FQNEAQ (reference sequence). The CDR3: CASKPDEAFF. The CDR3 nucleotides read TGTGCCAGCAAGCCTGATGAAGCTTTCTTT.

The CDR3 spells CAGQGAPDTQYF. CDR3 in DNA: TGTGCCGGACAGGGGGCCCCAGATACGCAGTATTTT. The chain joins TRBV6-1 to TRBJ2-3; 11 bases map to TRBD1. The CDR3 loop spans 12 amino acids. Germline loops: CDR1 MNHNS, CDR2 SASEGT. Trimming cost V 11 bases and J 4 bases; bases outside gene matches: 2.

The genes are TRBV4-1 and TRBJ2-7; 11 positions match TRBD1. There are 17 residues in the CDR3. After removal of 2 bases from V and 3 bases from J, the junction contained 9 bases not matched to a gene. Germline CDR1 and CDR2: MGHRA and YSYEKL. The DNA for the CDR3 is TGCGCCAGCAGCCAATCCTCCGGGGGGACAGGGGGCTACGAGCAGTACTTC. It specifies CASSQSSGGTGGYEQYF.

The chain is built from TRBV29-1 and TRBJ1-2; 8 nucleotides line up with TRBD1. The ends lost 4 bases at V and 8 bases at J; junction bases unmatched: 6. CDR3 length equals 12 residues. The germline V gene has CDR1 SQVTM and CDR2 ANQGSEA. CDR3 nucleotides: TGCAGCGTTGCTCAGGGGGCCTCGGGCTACACCTTC. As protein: CSVAQGASGYTF. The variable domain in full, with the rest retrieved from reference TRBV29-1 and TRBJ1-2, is SAVISQKPSRDICQRGTSLTIQCQVDSQVTMMFWYRQQPGQSLTLIATANQGSEATYESGFVIDKFPISRPNLTFSTLTVSNMSPEDSSIYLCSVAQGASGYTFGSGTRLTVV.